A single sample gave rise to the 4 T cell receptor beta chains below, sequenced in a study of T-cell memory formation after mild COVID-19. TCRdb re-derived calls from the 5' RACE reads in MiXCR, one entry per CDR3 protein. The sample contains about 290,000 distinct CDR3 sequences, 15% of which appear only once. The sequencing input was PBMCs or a T cell subset sorted from them (not recorded which). These receptors were taken from a young man who had mild COVID-19 (a few samples of this study predate the infection). Cell type and time point are not known.

The genes are TRBV6-2 or TRBV6-3 and TRBJ1-1; 7 bases are shared with TRBD1. The CDR3 extends over 15 amino acids. CDR1 and CDR2 (germline): MNHEY, SVGEGT. With V trimmed by 5 bases and J by 3 bases, 9 bases remained unmatched. This CDR3 reads CASSHLRGKDTEAFF. CDR3 bases: TGTGCCAGCAGTCACCTCAGGGGGAAGGACACTGAAGCTTTCTTT.

This clonotype occurred a few times. The chain joins TRBV7-9 to TRBJ2-1; possibly TRBD2 for D (5 bases). The germline gives CDR1 SEHNR, CDR2 FQNEAQ (reference sequence). There are 15 residues in the CDR3. Trimming cost V 5 bases and J 7 bases, with 18 bases left between them. CDR3 protein: CASSPPGLRKNEQFF. The CDR3 region has the DNA TGTGCCAGCAGCCCACCCGGACTGAGAAAGAATGAGCAGTTCTTC.

This clonotype was observed a handful of times. The V gene is TRBV20-1, the J gene TRBJ1-1; D is perhaps TRBD1 (5 bases). Germline-derived CDR1 and CDR2 are DFQATT and SNEGSKA (reference sequence). The CDR3 length is 14 residues. V was shortened by 3 bases and J by 5 bases, with 16 bases between the two germline ends. The CDR3: CSARELAGYTEAFF. The CDR3, as DNA: TGCAGTGCTAGGGAGCTGGCAGGGTATACTGAAGCTTTCTTT.

This clonotype came up many times. The chain couples TRBV7-2 to TRBJ2-1; TRBD2 matches 7 bases. The ends lost 5 bases at V and 6 bases at J; junction bases unmatched: 7. Germline lookup yields CDR1 SGHTA and CDR2 FQGNSA. CDR3 size: 14 residues. The CDR3 sequence: CASSLERGSNEQFF. Written as DNA, the CDR3 is TGTGCCAGCAGCCTAGAGCGGGGAAGCAATGAGCAGTTCTTC.